The clone carrying this T cell receptor beta chain was seen ten or more times. Patients were diagnosed from clinical symptoms, serum thyroxine, TRAb, thyroid ultrasound and orbital computed tomography. The sample belongs to a study of Graves' ophthalmopathy and Graves' hyperthyroidism. CDR3 length equals 14 residues. Trimming stripped 5 bases from V and 5 bases from J, with 15 bases between. Germline values: CDR1 MNHNS, CDR2 SASEGT. Using RNA transcripts, the TCR beta CDR3 regions were amplified. Scientists carried out first-round RT-PCR using HTBI primers and then a second-round multiplex PCR. Each CDR3 protein is one row after TCRdb ran MiXCR on the multiplex PCR reads. The sample carries roughly 160,000 distinct CDR3 sequences, roughly 36% recorded once.

The receptor was derived from a man under 40 with Graves' ophthalmopathy. Sequenced material: peripheral blood. The rearrangement uses TRBV6-1 and TRBJ1-1; D gene uncertain. The CDR3 loop reads CASSKSFGLTEAFF. CDR3 in DNA: TGTGCCAGCAGTAAGAGTTTCGGGCTTACTGAAGCTTTCTTT.